This TCR beta chain was captured by sequencing in a study of T-cell reconstitution after alpha-beta-depleted transplantation in children. V shed 6 bases and J 0 bases; nucleotides not matched to a gene: 10. Germline V gene lookup returns CDR1 DFQATT and CDR2 SNEGSKA (reference sequence). The CDR3 covers 16 residues. Preparation of the TCRbeta library was carried out with unique molecular identifiers. TCRdb called the PCR reads again in MiXCR, with one record for every CDR3 protein. Here the sample spans hundreds of thousands of distinct CDR3 sequences, about an eighth being singletons. This receptor was taken from a human donor who donated a stem cell graft to a child with Fanconi anemia. The rearrangement uses TRBV20-1 and TRBJ2-1; TRBD2 agrees at 8 bases. Here the sequenced sample was PBMCs, taken from the stem cell graft. The CDR3 region has the DNA TGCAGTGCGCTCGCCGGGGGGGCGGACTCCTACAATGAGCAGTTCTTC. It yields the protein CSALAGGADSYNEQFF.